The TCR beta chain described here comes from a study of T cells in Graves' hyperthyroidism and ophthalmopathy. The CDR3 covers 15 residues. The germline V gene encodes CDR1 ENHRY and CDR2 SYGVKD. Authors of the study amplified TCR beta CDR3 regions from RNA transcripts. When the TCR CDR3 underwent first-round RT-PCR, the HTBI primer set was used. TCRdb called the multiplex PCR reads again in MiXCR, with one record for every CDR3 protein. The data hold 400,000 or so distinct CDR3 sequences, with about 14% observed a single time. A Clinical Activity Score of at least 3, a NOSPECS grade of at least 4 and a duration under 3 months were recorded in the ophthalmopathy patients. It was uncontrolled infection, other autoimmune disease, pregnancy or lactation that excluded patients. The authors obtained PBMCs from 10 ml of fresh peripheral blood. Points on this clonotype: Just one base apart from a much larger clone, this may be a read error.

The clonotype originates from a man aged 50 or older with Graves' ophthalmopathy. The chain links TRBV10-3 to TRBJ2-7; D is possibly TRBD1 or TRBD2 (6 bases each). Sequencing was carried out using blood. The CDR3 DNA is TGTGCCATCAGTGAGCCGTTCGGGGGCTCCTACGGGCAGTACTTC. Protein sequence: CAISEPFGGSYGQYF.